Below, 20 T cell receptor beta chains from the same sample are listed, as sequenced in a study of T cell responses to AZD1222 COVID-19 vaccine. The table came from immunoSEQ multiplex PCR; TCRdb's copy has only in-frame clones and leaves some out. The top ten clones hold less than 6.5% of a sample with 150,000 or so clones, nearly 95% of them seen once. The sample consisted of peripheral blood, taken on day 0 of AZD1222 vaccination. These receptors all come from an adult in good health.

CDR3 region: CASSLGPTEAFF. The CDR3 coding sequence is TGTGCCAGCAGTTTGGGGCCCACTGAAGCTTTCTTT. The chain couples TRBV12-3 or TRBV12-4 to TRBJ1-1, with D possibly matching TRBD1 (5 bases). This CDR3 contains 12 residues. Trimming shortened V by 3 bases and J by 4 bases, and 6 bases separated the two germline ends.

The J gene is TRBJ2-3, the V gene TRBV4-1; no clear D. Trimming removed 4 bases from V and 6 bases from J, with 5 bases in between. The germline V gene has CDR1 MGHRA and CDR2 YSYEKL. The CDR3 runs to 11 residues. The CDR3 DNA reads as TGCGCCAGCAGCCGGGCGGATACGCAGTATTTT. Translation gives CASSRADTQYF.

The J gene is TRBJ2-4, the V gene TRBV12-3 or TRBV12-4; D remains unclear. Trimming took 10 bases from V and 3 from J, leaving 13 bases between them. This CDR3 contains 13 residues. In nucleotides, the CDR3 is TGTGCCATCCGCGTCTCGAGCAAAAACATTCAGTACTTC. Its translation: CAIRVSSKNIQYF.

The chain recombines TRBV11-3 with TRBJ1-1; no reliable D call. V lost 3 bases to trimming and J lost 1 base, with 6 bases between them. The CDR3 has 13 residues. Germline V gene sequence: CDR1 SGHNT, CDR2 YENEEA. The CDR3 sequence: CASSFFRNTEAFF. As DNA, the CDR3 is TGTGCCAGCAGCTTCTTCCGGAACACTGAAGCTTTCTTT.

This clone was observed a few times. The chain links TRBV4-1 to TRBJ1-1, with TRBD1 identical over 7 bases. J was trimmed by 2 bases and V by 1 base; bases with no gene match: 10. In germline, CDR1 is MGHRA, CDR2 YSYEKL. The CDR3 runs to 17 residues. CDR3 region: CASSQGRGRGSNTEAFF. The DNA of the CDR3 is TGCGCCAGCAGCCAAGGTCGGGGCAGGGGGAGTAACACTGAAGCTTTCTTT.

V is TRBV5-4 and J is TRBJ1-2, with 11 bases identical to TRBD1. Trimming at V came to 4 bases and at J to 3 bases, leaving 11 bases not matched to a gene. CDR1 and CDR2 from the germline V gene are SGHNT and YYREEE (reference sequence). There are 17 residues in the CDR3. CDR3 amino acids: CASSPEDRGLRDYGYTF. Written as DNA, the CDR3 is TGTGCCAGCAGCCCAGAGGACAGGGGGCTTAGGGACTATGGCTACACCTTC.

The rearrangement links TRBV29-1 to TRBJ2-7, with 9 bases fitting TRBD2. Germline loops: CDR1 SQVTM, CDR2 ANQGSEA. The CDR3 length is 14 residues. J was trimmed by 6 bases and V by 8 bases; bases with no gene match: 14. CDR3 amino acids: CSTQPGLAGTEQYF. For the CDR3, the DNA is TGCAGCACCCAACCCGGGCTAGCGGGAACCGAGCAGTACTTC.

This clone was detected only a few times. V is TRBV20-1 and J is TRBJ2-5; the D is unclear. V was cut by 5 bases and J by 2 bases, with 6 bases left in between. Germline CDR1 is DFQATT and CDR2 is SNEGSKA (reference sequence). This CDR3 has 11 residues. CDR3: CSARAQETQYF. The CDR3 coding sequence is TGCAGTGCTCGGGCTCAAGAGACCCAGTACTTC.

The V and J genes are TRBV19 and TRBJ2-1; 12 nucleotides align to TRBD2. V was pared by 5 bases and J by 3 bases, with 2 bases of the junction left unmatched. CDR1 is LNHDA and CDR2 is SQIVND in the germline V gene (reference sequence). This CDR3 is built from 15 residues. CDR3 coding DNA: TGTGCCAGTAGTCTACTAGCGGGGGGCTACAATGAGCAGTTCTTC. It encodes CASSLLAGGYNEQFF.

Only a few counts were recorded for this clone. The rearrangement links TRBV10-3 to TRBJ2-1; D remains unclear. V dropped 0 bases and J dropped 0 bases, with 9 bases sitting between them. The germline V gene has CDR1 ENHRY and CDR2 SYGVKD. CDR3 length: 16 residues. CDR3 DNA sequence: TGTGCCATCAGTGAGTCTGAGGAAAGCTCCTACAATGAGCAGTTCTTC. The encoded protein is CAISESEESSYNEQFF.

The chain has TRBV27 and TRBJ1-2, with D tentatively TRBD1 (6 bases). V was clipped by 3 bases and J by 5 bases, with 10 bases between them. The CDR3 runs 13 residues. The germline gives CDR1 MNHEY, CDR2 SMNVEV (reference sequence). The CDR3 protein is CASSFGGPYGYTF. The CDR3 DNA follows: TGTGCCAGCAGTTTTGGGGGGCCTTATGGCTACACCTTC.

The genes are TRBV5-4 and TRBJ1-1; D is unresolved. V dropped 4 bases and J dropped 3 bases, with 16 bases sitting between them. The CDR3 runs 15 residues. The germline V gene has CDR1 SGHNT and CDR2 YYREEE (reference sequence). This CDR3 reads CASSGEEGRDTEAFF. For the CDR3, the DNA is TGTGCCAGCAGCGGGGAGGAAGGAAGGGACACTGAAGCTTTCTTT.

The chain joins TRBV5-8 to TRBJ2-1; D is unresolved. From germline, CDR1 is SGHTS and CDR2 YDEGEE. V dropped 0 bases and J dropped 0 bases, with 4 bases sitting between them. This CDR3 spans 14 amino acids. Written as DNA, the CDR3 is TGTGCCAGCAGCTTGGGGAGCTCCTACAATGAGCAGTTCTTC. It yields the protein CASSLGSSYNEQFF.

Only a few counts were recorded for this clone. V is TRBV10-2 and J is TRBJ1-6, with unresolved D. V was trimmed by 5 bases and J by 6 bases, leaving 11 bases between them. CDR1 WSHSY and CDR2 SAAADI come from the germline V gene. The CDR3 sequence is 14 residues long. The DNA of the CDR3 is TGCGCCAGCAGTCCACTCATCGCTAATTCACCCCTCCACTTT. Translation gives CASSPLIANSPLHF.

This chain connects TRBV18 to TRBJ1-1; the D is unclear. The CDR3 spans 11 residues. Trimming left V 6 bases short and J 2 bases short, with 4 bases between. Germline assignment: CDR1 KGHSH and CDR2 LQKENI. CDR3 protein: CASSFNTEAFF. DNA of the CDR3: TGTGCCAGCTCTTTTAACACTGAAGCTTTCTTT.

V is TRBV5-1 and J is TRBJ2-7, with D hard to call. V was pared by 0 bases and J by 2 bases, with 9 bases between. CDR1 and CDR2 from the germline V gene are SGHRS and YFSETQ. This CDR3 region has 14 residues. CDR3 protein: CASSLGARAYEQYF. The DNA for the CDR3 is TGCGCCAGCAGCTTGGGGGCAAGGGCCTACGAGCAGTACTTC.

There are a few counts of this clone. The chain employs TRBV19 and TRBJ1-3; weak D call: TRBD1 (5 bases). The CDR3 consists of 17 residues. Looked up from germline, CDR1 is LNHDA and CDR2 is SQIVND (reference sequence). The V gene lost 3 bases and the J gene lost 0 bases, with 15 bases spanning the gap. In DNA, the CDR3 is TGTGCCAGTAGTATCCCGGGACGGTGGATCTCTGGAAACACCATATATTTT. Translated, it gives CASSIPGRWISGNTIYF.

The chain links TRBV6-2 or TRBV6-3 to TRBJ2-7, with 8 bases aligning to TRBD2. J gave up 0 bases and V 1 base, and 8 bases lay outside the gene matches. From germline, CDR1 is MNHEY and CDR2 SVGEGT. The CDR3 is made up of 17 amino acids. CDR3 loop: CASSYLALAGSSYEQYF. CDR3 DNA sequence: TGTGCCAGCAGTTACTTGGCCCTAGCGGGTAGCTCCTACGAGCAGTACTTC.

The chain has TRBV30 and TRBJ1-3; maybe TRBD1 (5 bases). This CDR3 comprises 13 residues. Germline CDR1 reads GTSNPN; CDR2 reads SVGIG (reference sequence). V gave up 2 bases and J gave up 2 bases, with 7 bases separating them. CDR3 region: CAWSLGAGNTIYF. The CDR3 region has the DNA TGTGCCTGGAGTTTGGGGGCTGGAAACACCATATATTTT.

This chain connects TRBV9 to TRBJ1-4, with D hard to call. The V end lost 3 bases, the J end lost 2 bases, and 8 bases lay between the germline ends. CDR1 and CDR2 (germline): SGDLS, YYNGEE. The CDR3 runs to 14 residues. Here the CDR3 reads CASSENPTNEKLFF. CDR3 in DNA: TGTGCCAGCAGCGAGAATCCCACTAATGAAAAACTGTTTTTT.